A single sample is the source of the 13 T cell receptor beta chains below, sequenced in a study of Graves' ophthalmopathy and Graves' hyperthyroidism. RNA transcripts provided the template for amplifying TCR beta CDR3 regions. In the first round, RT-PCR was carried out with HTBI primers, and a multiplex PCR formed the second round. TCRdb fed the multiplex PCR reads into MiXCR, producing one record per CDR3 protein. The data show fewer than 650,000 distinct CDR3 sequences, 22% seen once. Sequencing was done on a sample of peripheral blood. These receptors all stem from a woman under 30 with stable Graves' hyperthyroidism. Some clones in this sample may be carry-over from other donors' samples.

This clonotype was detected many times. The rearrangement joins TRBV12-3 or TRBV12-4 to TRBJ2-2; D unresolved. The CDR3 has 17 amino acids. Deletions cut 2 bases from V and 2 bases from J, with 15 bases between. The CDR3 nucleotides read TGTGCCAGCAGTTTAAGTGCGCGTCTTCTAAACACCGGGGAGCTGTTTTTT. Its translation is CASSLSARLLNTGELFF.

The chain couples TRBV7-6 to TRBJ2-7, with D maybe TRBD2 (6 bases). This CDR3 is built from 15 residues. V was pared by 1 base and J by 2 bases, with 12 bases between. Looked up from germline, CDR1 is SGHVS and CDR2 is FNYEAQ. Written as DNA, the CDR3 is TGTGCCAGCAGCTTAGATGGGACGGGAGCCTACGAGCAGTACTTC. Protein: CASSLDGTGAYEQYF.

V usage is TRBV11-1 and J usage is TRBJ2-7; TRBD2 might be the D (6 bases). This CDR3 comprises 18 residues. Germline CDR1 SGHAT, CDR2 FQDESV (reference sequence). V was trimmed by 2 bases and J by 4 bases, leaving 24 bases between them. CDR3 loop: CASSLPGSGGAFVYEQYF. As DNA, the CDR3 is TGTGCCAGCAGCTTACCCGGGAGTGGCGGGGCTTTCGTATACGAGCAGTACTTC.

This clonotype was found many times. The chain couples TRBV19 to TRBJ1-1; D is undetermined. CDR3 length: 13 residues. Germline V CDR1 and CDR2: LNHDA, SQIVND (reference sequence). V was trimmed by 3 bases and J by 4 bases, leaving 9 bases between them. The CDR3, as DNA: TGTGCCAGTAGTATCGTGGGATCCACTGAAGCTTTCTTT. Protein product: CASSIVGSTEAFF.

This clonotype was observed many times. The chain couples TRBV7-8 to TRBJ2-5; TRBD2 matches 7 bases. The CDR3 sequence is 15 residues long. Germline lookup yields CDR1 SGHVS and CDR2 FQNEAQ. Germline trimming cut 5 bases from V and 5 bases from J; bases unmatched to any gene: 11. The CDR3 DNA sequence: TGTGCCAGCAGCACGGTCCGCGGGAGAGGGGAGACCCAGTACTTC. It specifies CASSTVRGRGETQYF.

On this clonotype itself: Since a much larger clone is just one base distant, this may be a read error. V usage is TRBV30 and J usage is TRBJ2-5; 10 bases are shared with TRBD2. The CDR3 spans 14 residues. Germline V lookup: CDR1 GTSNPN, CDR2 SVGIG (reference sequence). The CDR3 loop is CAWRSSGGFGTQHF. The DNA for the CDR3 is TGTGCCTGGAGGAGTAGCGGGGGGTTCGGGACCCAGCACTTC.

The table lists this clonotype with many counts. This chain links TRBV5-1 with TRBJ1-1; a weak D match, TRBD1 (5 bases). Germline V gene data show CDR1 as SGHRS and CDR2 as YFSETQ. The CDR3 is 14 residues long. V shed 4 bases and J shed 4 bases, with 14 bases lying between them. The CDR3 loop is CASSPKTVSTEAFF. CDR3 DNA: TGCGCCAGCAGCCCTAAGACAGTAAGCACTGAAGCTTTCTTT.

There are a few counts of this clonotype. The chain has TRBV11-1 and TRBJ1-6; the D is unclear. In germline, CDR1 is SGHAT, CDR2 FQDESV (reference sequence). V was cut by 3 bases and J by 9 bases, with 12 bases left in between. This CDR3 is built from 14 residues. The CDR3 protein is CASSFGHRGSPLHF. The DNA for the CDR3 is TGTGCCAGCAGCTTCGGCCATCGAGGTTCACCCCTCCACTTT.

This clonotype was seen once. This sequence may be a read error, since a much larger clone differs from it by one base. V is TRBV15 and J is TRBJ2-7; 7 bases fit TRBD1. The V and J ends lost 0 bases and 2 bases, in that order; junction bases with no gene match: 4. The CDR3 extends over 15 amino acids. Germline-derived CDR1 and CDR2 are LNHNV and YYDKDF (reference sequence). CDR3 coding DNA: TGTGCCACCAGCAGAGAGGGGACAGCCGCCTACGAGCAGTACGTC. It specifies CATSREGTAAYEQYV.

This clonotype was found many times. This chain uses TRBV6-5 with TRBJ1-6; the match to TRBD1 covers 8 bases. The CDR3 has 17 residues. Germline loops: CDR1 MNHEY, CDR2 SVGAGI. V was pared by 8 bases and J by 6 bases, with 15 bases of the junction left unmatched. This CDR3 reads CASSLVPRGQGNSPLHF. CDR3 DNA: TGTGCCAGCTCCCTGGTCCCCAGGGGGCAAGGTAATTCACCCCTCCACTTT.

Concerning this clonotype: The junction differs from germline at one of its ends, possibly a read error. The J gene is TRBJ2-5, the V gene TRBV6-2 or TRBV6-3, with 9 positions matching TRBD2. Germline CDR1 and CDR2: MNHEY and SVGEGT. The CDR3 runs 17 residues. CDR3 residues: CASSYSGLAGHQETRYF. The CDR3, as DNA: TGTGCCAGCAGTTATTCAGGTCTAGCGGGACATCAAGAGACCCGGTACTTC.

This clonotype was detected ten times or more. V usage is TRBV11-2 and J usage is TRBJ1-5, with 9 bases that match TRBD1. With V trimmed by 1 base and J by 1 base, 2 bases remained unmatched. The CDR3 consists of 16 residues. CDR1 and CDR2 from the germline V gene are SGHAT and FQNNGV. CDR3 nucleotide sequence: TGTGCCAGCAGCTTAGTTGGGACAGGGAGCAATCAGCCCCAGCATTTT. Translated, it gives CASSLVGTGSNQPQHF.

The chain uses TRBV12-3 or TRBV12-4 and TRBJ1-1; 8 bases agree with TRBD1. The trim removed 6 bases at V and 5 bases at J, leaving 5 bases unmatched. This CDR3 contains 13 residues. The CDR3 bases are TGTGCCAGCAGGGGACAGGCGAGAACTGAAGCTTTCTTT. This translates into CASRGQARTEAFF.